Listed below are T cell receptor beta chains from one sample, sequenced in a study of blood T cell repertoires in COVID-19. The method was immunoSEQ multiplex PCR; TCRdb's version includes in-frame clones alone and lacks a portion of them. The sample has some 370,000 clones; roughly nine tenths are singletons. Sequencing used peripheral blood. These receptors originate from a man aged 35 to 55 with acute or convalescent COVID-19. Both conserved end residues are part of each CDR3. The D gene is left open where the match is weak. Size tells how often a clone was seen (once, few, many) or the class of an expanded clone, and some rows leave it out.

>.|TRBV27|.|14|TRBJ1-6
TGTGCCAGCAGCCCTAGCTCCTATAATTCACCCCTCCACTTT
CASSPSSYNSPLHF
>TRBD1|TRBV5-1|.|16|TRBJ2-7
TGCGCCAGCAGCCCGAATGTTGGACAGGGGATCTACGAGCAGTACTTC
CASSPNVGQGIYEQYF
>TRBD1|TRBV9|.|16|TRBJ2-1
TGTGCCAGCAGCGTAGCTCGGCGACAGGGGGCCGATGAGCAGTTCTTC
CASSVARRQGADEQFF
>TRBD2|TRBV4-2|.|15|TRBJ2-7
TGTGCCAGCAGCCAAGAGTCTAGCGGAGCCTACGAGCAGTACTTC
CASSQESSGAYEQYF
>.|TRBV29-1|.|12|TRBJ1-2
TGCAGCGTCCACTCTACCGGGGGTGGCTACACCTTC
CSVHSTGGGYTF
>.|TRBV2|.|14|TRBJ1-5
TGTGCCAGCAGTGAAGTGGACTCCAATCAGCCCCAGCATTTT
CASSEVDSNQPQHF
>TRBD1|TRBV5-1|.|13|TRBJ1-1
TGCGCCAGCAGCCGTTCAGGGGGCACTGAAGCTTTCTTT
CASSRSGGTEAFF
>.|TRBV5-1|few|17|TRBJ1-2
TGCGCCAGCAGCTTGGGTCCCCGGGGGCGGGGGAACTATGGCTACACCTTC
CASSLGPRGRGNYGYTF
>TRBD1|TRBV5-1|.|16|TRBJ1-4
TGCGCCAGCAGCCCCTACCCGACAGGGGGGAATGAAAAACTGTTTTTT
CASSPYPTGGNEKLFF
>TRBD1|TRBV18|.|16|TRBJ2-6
TGTGCCAGCTCAGGACAGGGATCCTCTGGGGCCAACGTCCTGACTTTC
CASSGQGSSGANVLTF
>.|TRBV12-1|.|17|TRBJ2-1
TGTGCCAGGACCCTGACCAACTGCGGAAGCTCCTACAATGAGCAGTTCTTC
CARTLTNCGSSYNEQFF
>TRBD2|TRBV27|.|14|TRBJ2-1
TGTGCCACTGGACCGACTAGCGGACATTATAAGCAGTTCTTC
CATGPTSGHYKQFF
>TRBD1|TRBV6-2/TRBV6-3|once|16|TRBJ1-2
TGTGCCAGCAGTTCCCTTCCGGGACAGGGGAACTATGGCTACACCTTC
CASSSLPGQGNYGYTF
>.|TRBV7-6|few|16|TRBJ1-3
TGTGCCAGCAGCGGTGCGACAGCTCACTCTGGAAACACCATATATTTT
CASSGATAHSGNTIYF
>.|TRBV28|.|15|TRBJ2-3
TGTGCCAGCAGTTTGCAACTGACTAGCACAGATACGCAGTATTTT
CASSLQLTSTDTQYF
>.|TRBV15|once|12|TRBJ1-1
TGTGCCACCAGCAGAGATCAAACTGAAGCTTTCTTT
CATSRDQTEAFF
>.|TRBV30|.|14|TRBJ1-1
TGTGCCTGGAGTGTACCAGGGTACAACACTGAAGCTTTCTTT
CAWSVPGYNTEAFF
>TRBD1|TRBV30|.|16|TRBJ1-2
TGTGCCTGGAGTGTACTAACCCCCGACAGGGCGGATGGCTACACCTTC
CAWSVLTPDRADGYTF
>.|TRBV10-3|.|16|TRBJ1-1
TGTGCCATCAGTGATGGACAGAACTCCGGGGACACTGAAGCTTTCTTT
CAISDGQNSGDTEAFF
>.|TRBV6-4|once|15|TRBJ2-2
TGTGCCAGCAACCCGGACGGGGGTTCGGCCGGGGAGCTGTTTTTT
CASNPDGGSAGELFF
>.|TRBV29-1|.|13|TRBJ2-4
TGCAGCGCGTTGGGCCCCTCAAAAAACATTCAGTACTTC
CSALGPSKNIQYF
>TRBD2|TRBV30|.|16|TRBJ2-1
TGTGCCTGGAGTGGACTAGCGGTGAGCTCCTACAATGAGCAGTTCTTC
CAWSGLAVSSYNEQFF
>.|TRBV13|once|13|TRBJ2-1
TGTGCCAGCAGCCCCCTGGCGGAGTCTGAGCAGTTCTTC
CASSPLAESEQFF